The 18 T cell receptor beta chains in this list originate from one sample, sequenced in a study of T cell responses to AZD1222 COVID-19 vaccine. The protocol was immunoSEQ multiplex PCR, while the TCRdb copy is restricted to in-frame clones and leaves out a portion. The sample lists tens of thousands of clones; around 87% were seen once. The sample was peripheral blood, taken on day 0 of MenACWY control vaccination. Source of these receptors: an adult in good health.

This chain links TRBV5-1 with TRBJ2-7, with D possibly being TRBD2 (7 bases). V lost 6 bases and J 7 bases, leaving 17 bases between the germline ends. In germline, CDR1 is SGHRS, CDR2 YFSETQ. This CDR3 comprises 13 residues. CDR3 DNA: TGCGCCAGCACGGGGGGCGGCCTGTGGGAGCAGTACTTC. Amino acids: CASTGGGLWEQYF.

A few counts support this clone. CDR3 loop: CASSLYPGAMLADTQYF. CDR3 nucleotide sequence: TGTGCCAGCAGTTTATATCCAGGGGCCATGTTGGCAGATACGCAGTATTTT. The chain has TRBV27 and TRBJ2-3, with a weak D call TRBD1 (6 bases). Germline lookup yields CDR1 MNHEY and CDR2 SMNVEV (reference sequence). V lost 1 base to trimming and J lost 4 bases, with 18 bases between them. The CDR3 covers 17 residues.

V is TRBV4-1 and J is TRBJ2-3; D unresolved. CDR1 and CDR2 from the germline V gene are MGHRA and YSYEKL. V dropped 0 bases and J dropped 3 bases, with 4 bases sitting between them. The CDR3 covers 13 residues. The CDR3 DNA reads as TGCGCCAGCAGCCAAGAAAGAACAGATACGCAGTATTTT. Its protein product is CASSQERTDTQYF.

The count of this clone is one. CDR3: CASSLDRGITDTQYF. CDR3 coding DNA: TGTGCCAGCAGCTTAGATAGGGGTATCACAGATACGCAGTATTTT. The chain is built from TRBV7-2 and TRBJ2-3; D perhaps matches TRBD1 (5 bases). The CDR3 totals 15 residues. The germline CDR1 and CDR2 sequences are SGHTA and FQGNSA. Trimming stripped 1 base from V and 2 bases from J, with 10 bases between. Full variable domain (outside the CDR3, taken from reference TRBV7-2 and TRBJ2-3): GAGVSQSPSNKVTEKGKDVELRCDPISGHTALYWYRQSLGQGLEFLIYFQGNSAPDKSGLPSDRFSAERTGGSVSTLTIQRTQQEDSAVYLCASSLDRGITDTQYFGPGTRLTVL.

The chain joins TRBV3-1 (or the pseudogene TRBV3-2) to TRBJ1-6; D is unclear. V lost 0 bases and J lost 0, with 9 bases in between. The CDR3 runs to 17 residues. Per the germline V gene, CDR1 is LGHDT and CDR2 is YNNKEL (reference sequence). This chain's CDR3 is CASSQDGSSSYNSPLHF. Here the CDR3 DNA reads TGTGCCAGCAGCCAAGACGGCTCGAGCTCCTATAATTCACCCCTCCACTTT.

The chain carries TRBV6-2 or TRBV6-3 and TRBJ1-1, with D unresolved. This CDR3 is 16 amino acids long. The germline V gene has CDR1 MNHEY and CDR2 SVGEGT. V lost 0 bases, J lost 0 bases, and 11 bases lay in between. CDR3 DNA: TGTGCCAGCAGTTACTCGAGAGACCCCATGAACACTGAAGCTTTCTTT. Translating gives CASSYSRDPMNTEAFF.

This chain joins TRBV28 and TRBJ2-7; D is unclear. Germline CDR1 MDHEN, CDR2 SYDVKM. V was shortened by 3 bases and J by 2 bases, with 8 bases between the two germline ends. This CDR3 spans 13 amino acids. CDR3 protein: CASSFTRTYEQYF. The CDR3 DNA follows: TGTGCCAGCAGTTTTACCAGGACCTACGAGCAGTACTTC.

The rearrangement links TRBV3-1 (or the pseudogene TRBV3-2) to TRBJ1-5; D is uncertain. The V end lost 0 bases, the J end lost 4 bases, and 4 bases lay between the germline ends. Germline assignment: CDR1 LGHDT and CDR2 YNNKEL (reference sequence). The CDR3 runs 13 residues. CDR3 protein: CASSQELNQPQHF. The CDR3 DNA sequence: TGTGCCAGCAGCCAAGAATTAAATCAGCCCCAGCATTTT.

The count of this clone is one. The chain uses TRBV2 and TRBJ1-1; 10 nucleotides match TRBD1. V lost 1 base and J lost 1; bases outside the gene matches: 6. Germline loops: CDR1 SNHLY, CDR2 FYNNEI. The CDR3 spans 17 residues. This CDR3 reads CASSEEGGQGTNTEAFF. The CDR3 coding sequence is TGTGCCAGCAGTGAAGAAGGGGGACAGGGGACGAACACTGAAGCTTTCTTT.

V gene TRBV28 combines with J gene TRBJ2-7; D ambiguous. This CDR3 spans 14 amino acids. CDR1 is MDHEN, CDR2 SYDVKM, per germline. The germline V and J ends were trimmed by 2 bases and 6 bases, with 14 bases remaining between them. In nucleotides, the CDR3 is TGTGCCAGCAGTTTAGCCGTCTTGGGCCGCGAGCAGTACTTC. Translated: CASSLAVLGREQYF.

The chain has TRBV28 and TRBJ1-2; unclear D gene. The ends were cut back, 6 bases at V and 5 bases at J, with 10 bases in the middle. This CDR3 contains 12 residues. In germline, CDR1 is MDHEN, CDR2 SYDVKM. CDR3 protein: CASSGPTYGYTF. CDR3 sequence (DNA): TGTGCCAGCAGCGGACCTACTTATGGCTACACCTTC.

CDR3: CASRVTLNTEAFF. The DNA for the CDR3 is TGTGCCAGCAGGGTGACACTGAACACTGAAGCTTTCTTT. This sequence joins TRBV28 and TRBJ1-1; no clear D gene. The V gene lost 6 bases and the J gene lost 0 bases, with 8 bases spanning the gap. The CDR3 spans 13 residues. Germline V gene lookup returns CDR1 MDHEN and CDR2 SYDVKM.

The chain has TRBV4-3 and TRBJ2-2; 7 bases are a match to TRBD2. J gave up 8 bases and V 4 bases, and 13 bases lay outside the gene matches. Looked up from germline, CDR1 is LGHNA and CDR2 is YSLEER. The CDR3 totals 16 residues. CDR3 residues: CASSPVVGGPWGELFF. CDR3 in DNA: TGCGCCAGCAGCCCCGTCGTGGGAGGGCCATGGGGGGAGCTGTTTTTT.

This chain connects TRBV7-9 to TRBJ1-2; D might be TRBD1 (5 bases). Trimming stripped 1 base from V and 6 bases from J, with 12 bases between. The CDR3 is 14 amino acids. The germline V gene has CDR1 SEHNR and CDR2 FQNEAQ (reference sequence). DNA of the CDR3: TGTGCCAGCAGCTTAGTGGGGCGGGGCAATGGCTACACCTTC. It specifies CASSLVGRGNGYTF.

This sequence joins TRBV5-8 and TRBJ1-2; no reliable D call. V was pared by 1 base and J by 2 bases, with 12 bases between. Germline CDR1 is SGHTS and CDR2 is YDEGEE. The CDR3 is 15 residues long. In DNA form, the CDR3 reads TGTGCCAGCAGCTTGTACGTGACGGCAAACTATGGCTACACCTTC. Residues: CASSLYVTANYGYTF.

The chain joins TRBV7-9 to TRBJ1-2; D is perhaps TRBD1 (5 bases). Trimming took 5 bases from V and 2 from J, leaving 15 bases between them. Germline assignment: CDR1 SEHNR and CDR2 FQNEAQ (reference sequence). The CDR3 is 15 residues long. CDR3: CASSRVNTGNYGYTF. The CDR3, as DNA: TGTGCCAGCAGCCGGGTAAATACAGGAAACTATGGCTACACCTTC. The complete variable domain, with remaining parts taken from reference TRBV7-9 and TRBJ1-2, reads DTGVSQNPRHKITKRGQNVTFRCDPISEHNRLYWYRQTLGQGPEFLTYFQNEAQLEKSRLLSDRFSAERPKGSFSTLEIQRTEQGDSAMYLCASSRVNTGNYGYTFGSGTRLTVV.

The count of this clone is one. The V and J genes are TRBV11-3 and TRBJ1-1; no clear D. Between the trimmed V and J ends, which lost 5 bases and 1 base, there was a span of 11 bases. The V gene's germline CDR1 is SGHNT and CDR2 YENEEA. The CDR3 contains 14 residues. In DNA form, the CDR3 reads TGTGCCAGCAGCCCACCGCCTGGGAACACTGAAGCTTTCTTT. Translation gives CASSPPPGNTEAFF.

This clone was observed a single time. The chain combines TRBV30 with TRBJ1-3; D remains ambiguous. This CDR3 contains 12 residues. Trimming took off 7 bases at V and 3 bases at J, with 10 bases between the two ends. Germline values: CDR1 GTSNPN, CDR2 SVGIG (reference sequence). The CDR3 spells CASPGYGNTIYF. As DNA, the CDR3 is TGTGCCTCTCCGGGGTATGGAAACACCATATATTTT.